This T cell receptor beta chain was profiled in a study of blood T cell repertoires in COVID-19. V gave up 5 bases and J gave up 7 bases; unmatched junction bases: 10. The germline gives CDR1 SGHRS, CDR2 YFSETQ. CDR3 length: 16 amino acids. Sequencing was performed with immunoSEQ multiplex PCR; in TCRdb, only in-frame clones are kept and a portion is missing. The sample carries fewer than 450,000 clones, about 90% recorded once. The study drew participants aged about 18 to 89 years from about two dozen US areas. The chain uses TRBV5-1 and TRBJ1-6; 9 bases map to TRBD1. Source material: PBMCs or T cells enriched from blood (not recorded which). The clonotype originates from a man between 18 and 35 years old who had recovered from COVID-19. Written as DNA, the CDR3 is TGCGCCAGCAGAACTACTTACAGGGGGCTAAATTCACCCCTCCACTTT. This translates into CASRTTYRGLNSPLHF. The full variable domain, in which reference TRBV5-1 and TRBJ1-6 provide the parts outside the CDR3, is KAGVTQTPRYLIKTRGQQVTLSCSPISGHRSVSWYQQTPGQGLQFLFEYFSETQRNKGNFPGRFSGRQFSNSRSEMNVSTLELGDSALYLCASRTTYRGLNSPLHFGNGTRLTVT.